This T cell receptor (beta chain) originates from a study of blood T cells in healthy people across ages. In the study overall: Capture via template switching afforded approximately one barcoded beta molecule per two T cells. The study, taken as a whole, reports: Fewer expanded clones and more diversity marked long-lived versus aged donors.

With respect to this clonotype: What it binds is unknown.

The individuals who served as donors were healthy Caucasians living in Russia, aged roughly 6 to 100. Each of the donors had roughly 9.4 milliliters of peripheral blood drawn into EDTA-treated Vacutainer tubes. A second roughly 6 to 11 cycle PCR used barcoded and J-beta primers. One entry per CDR3 protein, called by TCRdb with MiXCR from the 5' RACE reads. The table has some 800,000 distinct CDR3 sequences, approximately 48% seen once. Per the germline V gene, CDR1 is MNHNS and CDR2 is SASEGT. Trimming at V came to 5 bases and at J to 1 base, leaving 6 bases not matched to a gene. CDR3 length equals 16 residues.

The clonotype comes from a man aged 55 to 69 in good health. J is TRBJ2-1 and V is TRBV6-1; TRBD2 matches 9 bases. What was sequenced was blood. This CDR3 reads CASSKRGVRSYNEQFF. CDR3 DNA: TGTGCCAGCAGTAAGCGGGGGGTAAGGTCCTACAATGAGCAGTTCTTC.